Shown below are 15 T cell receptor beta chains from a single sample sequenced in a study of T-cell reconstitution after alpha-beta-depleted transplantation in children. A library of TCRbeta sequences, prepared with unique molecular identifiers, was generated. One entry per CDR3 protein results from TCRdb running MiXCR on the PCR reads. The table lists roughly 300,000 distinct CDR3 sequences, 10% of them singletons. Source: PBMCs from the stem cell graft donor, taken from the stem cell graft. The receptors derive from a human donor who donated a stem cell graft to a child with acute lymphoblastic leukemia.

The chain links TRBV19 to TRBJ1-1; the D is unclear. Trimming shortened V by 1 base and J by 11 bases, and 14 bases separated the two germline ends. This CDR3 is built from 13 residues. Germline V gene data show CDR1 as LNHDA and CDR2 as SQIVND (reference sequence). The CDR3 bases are TGTGCCAGTAGTATAGGTCTCGTTGGCGAGGCTTTCTTT. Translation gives CASSIGLVGEAFF.

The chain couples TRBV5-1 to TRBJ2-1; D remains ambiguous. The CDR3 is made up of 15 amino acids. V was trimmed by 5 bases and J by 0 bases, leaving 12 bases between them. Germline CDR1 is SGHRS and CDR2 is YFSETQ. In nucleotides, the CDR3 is TGCGCCAGCAGGCCAGACCCTAGCTCCTACAATGAGCAGTTCTTC. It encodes CASRPDPSSYNEQFF.

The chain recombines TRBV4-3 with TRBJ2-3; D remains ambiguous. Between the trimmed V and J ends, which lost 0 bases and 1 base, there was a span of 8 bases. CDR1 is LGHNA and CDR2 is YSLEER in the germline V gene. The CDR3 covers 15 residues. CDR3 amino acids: CASSQDEYGTDTQYF. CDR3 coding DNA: TGCGCCAGCAGCCAAGACGAGTACGGCACAGATACGCAGTATTTT.

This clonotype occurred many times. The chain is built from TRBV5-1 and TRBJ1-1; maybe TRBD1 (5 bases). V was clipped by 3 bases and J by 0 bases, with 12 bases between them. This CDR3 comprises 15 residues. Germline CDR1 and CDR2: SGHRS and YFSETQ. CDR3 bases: TGCGCCAGCAGCTCGACGGGGGTAATGAACACTGAAGCTTTCTTT. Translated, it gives CASSSTGVMNTEAFF. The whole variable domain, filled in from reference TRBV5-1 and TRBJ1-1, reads KAGVTQTPRYLIKTRGQQVTLSCSPISGHRSVSWYQQTPGQGLQFLFEYFSETQRNKGNFPGRFSGRQFSNSRSEMNVSTLELGDSALYLCASSSTGVMNTEAFFGQGTRLTVV.

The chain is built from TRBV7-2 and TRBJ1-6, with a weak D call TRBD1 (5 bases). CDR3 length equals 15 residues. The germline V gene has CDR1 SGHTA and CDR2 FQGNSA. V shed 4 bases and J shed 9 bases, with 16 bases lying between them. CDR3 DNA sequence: TGTGCCAGCAGCTCTTCAGGGTTCGGAGGTTCACCCCTCCACTTT. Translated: CASSSSGFGGSPLHF.

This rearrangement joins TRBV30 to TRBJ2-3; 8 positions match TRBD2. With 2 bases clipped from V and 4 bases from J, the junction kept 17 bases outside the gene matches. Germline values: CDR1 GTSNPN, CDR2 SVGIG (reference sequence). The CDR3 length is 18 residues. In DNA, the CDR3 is TGTGCCTGGAGTCCAGGGGACGGAGAGCGGGAGTGGGCAGATACGCAGTATTTT. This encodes CAWSPGDGEREWADTQYF.

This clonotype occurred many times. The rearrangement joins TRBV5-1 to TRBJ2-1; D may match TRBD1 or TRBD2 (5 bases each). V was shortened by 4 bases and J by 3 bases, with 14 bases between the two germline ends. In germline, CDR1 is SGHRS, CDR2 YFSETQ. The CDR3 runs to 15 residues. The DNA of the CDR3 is TGCGCCAGCAGCACGAAGGGACGCGTCTACAATGAGCAGTTCTTC. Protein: CASSTKGRVYNEQFF.

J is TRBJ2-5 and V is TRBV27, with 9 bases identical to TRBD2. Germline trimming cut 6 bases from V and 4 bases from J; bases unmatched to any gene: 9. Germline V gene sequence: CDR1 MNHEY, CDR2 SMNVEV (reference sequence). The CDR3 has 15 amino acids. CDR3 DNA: TGTGCCAGCAGCCCTCGGGTACTAGCGGGAGAGACCCAGTACTTC. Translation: CASSPRVLAGETQYF.

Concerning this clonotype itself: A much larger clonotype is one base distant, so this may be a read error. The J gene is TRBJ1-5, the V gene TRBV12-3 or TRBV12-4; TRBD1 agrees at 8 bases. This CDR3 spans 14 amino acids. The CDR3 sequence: CDSSPHRGGQPQHF. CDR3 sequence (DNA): TGTGACAGCAGTCCCCACAGGGGGGGTCAGCCCCAGCATTTT.

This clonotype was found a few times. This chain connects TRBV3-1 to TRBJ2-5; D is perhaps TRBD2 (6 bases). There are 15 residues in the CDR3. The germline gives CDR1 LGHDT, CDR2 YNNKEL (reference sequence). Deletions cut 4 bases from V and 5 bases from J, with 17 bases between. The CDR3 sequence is CASSLPGAGGETQYF. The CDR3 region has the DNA TGTGCCAGCAGCCTCCCCGGGGCAGGAGGGGAGACCCAGTACTTC.

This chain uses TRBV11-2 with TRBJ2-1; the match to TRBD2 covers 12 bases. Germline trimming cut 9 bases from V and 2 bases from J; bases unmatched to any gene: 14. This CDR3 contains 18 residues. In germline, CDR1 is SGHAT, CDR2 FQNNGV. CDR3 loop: CASMPLAGGRGPYNEQFF. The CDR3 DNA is TGTGCCAGTATGCCCCTAGCGGGAGGGAGAGGGCCCTACAATGAGCAGTTCTTC. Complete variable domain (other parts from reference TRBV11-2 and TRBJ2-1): EAGVAQSPRYKIIEKRQSVAFWCNPISGHATLYWYQQILGQGPKLLIQFQNNGVVDDSQLPKDRFSAERLKGVDSTLKIQPAKLEDSAVYLCASMPLAGGRGPYNEQFFGPGTRLTVL.

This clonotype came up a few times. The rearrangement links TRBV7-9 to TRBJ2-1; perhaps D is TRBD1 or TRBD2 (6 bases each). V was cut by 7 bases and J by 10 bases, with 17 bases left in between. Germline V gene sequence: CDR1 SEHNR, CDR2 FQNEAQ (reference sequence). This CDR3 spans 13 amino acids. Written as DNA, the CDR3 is TGTGCCAGCACGCCGAGTGGGGGGCGAGAGCAGTTCTTC. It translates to CASTPSGGREQFF. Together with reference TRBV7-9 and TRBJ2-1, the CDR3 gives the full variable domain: DTGVSQNPRHKITKRGQNVTFRCDPISEHNRLYWYRQTLGQGPEFLTYFQNEAQLEKSRLLSDRFSAERPKGSFSTLEIQRTEQGDSAMYLCASTPSGGREQFFGPGTRLTVL.

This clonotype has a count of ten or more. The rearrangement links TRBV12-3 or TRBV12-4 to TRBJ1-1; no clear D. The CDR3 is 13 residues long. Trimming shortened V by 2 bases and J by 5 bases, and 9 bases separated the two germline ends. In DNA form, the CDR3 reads TGTGCCAGCAGTTTAACTAGACGGACTGAAGCTTTCTTT. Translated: CASSLTRRTEAFF.

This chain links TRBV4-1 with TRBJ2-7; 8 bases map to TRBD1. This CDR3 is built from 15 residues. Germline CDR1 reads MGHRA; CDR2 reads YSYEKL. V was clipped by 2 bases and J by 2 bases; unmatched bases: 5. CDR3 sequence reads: CASSQPGQAPYEQYF. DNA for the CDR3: TGCGCCAGCAGCCAACCGGGACAGGCTCCCTACGAGCAGTACTTC.

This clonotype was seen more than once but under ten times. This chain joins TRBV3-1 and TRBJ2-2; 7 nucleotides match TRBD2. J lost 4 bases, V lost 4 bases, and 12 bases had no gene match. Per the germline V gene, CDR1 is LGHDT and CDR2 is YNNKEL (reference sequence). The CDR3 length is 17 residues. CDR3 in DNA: TGTGCCAGCAGCCCCAATCGGGGGGTTAAGGGCACCGGGGAGCTGTTTTTT. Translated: CASSPNRGVKGTGELFF.